Below are 17 T cell receptor beta chains sequenced from a single sample in a study of blood T cell repertoires in COVID-19. Clones were read by immunoSEQ multiplex PCR, and TCRdb kept only the in-frame ones, dropping some. In the table there are about 240,000 clones, about four fifths of which are singletons. The material sequenced was peripheral blood. Source of these receptors: a woman aged 70-85 years with acute or convalescent COVID-19.

The chain combines TRBV6-1 with TRBJ2-4; D call uncertain. The CDR3 runs to 10 residues. The germline gives CDR1 MNHNS, CDR2 SASEGT. The V end lost 1 base, the J end lost 13 bases, and 5 bases lay between the germline ends. The DNA for the CDR3 is TGTGCCAGCAGTGAAGAACAACAGTACTTC. This sequence encodes CASSEEQQYF.

This clone was counted a few times. The rearrangement uses TRBV5-6 and TRBJ1-2; D remains ambiguous. The V gene lost 0 bases and the J gene lost 8 bases, with 11 bases spanning the gap. CDR3 length: 13 residues. Germline V gives CDR1 SGHDT, CDR2 YYEEEE. CDR3 DNA sequence: TGTGCCAGCAGCTTGGAACAGACTACGGGCTACACCTTC. Translated, it gives CASSLEQTTGYTF.

V usage is TRBV7-9 and J usage is TRBJ1-2; D call uncertain. The CDR3 runs 13 residues. Deletions cut 5 bases from V and 4 bases from J, with 11 bases between. Germline CDR1 and CDR2: SEHNR and FQNEAQ (reference sequence). The CDR3 reads CASSHEGTYGYTF. The CDR3 coding sequence is TGTGCCAGCAGCCACGAGGGTACCTATGGCTACACCTTC.

V is TRBV4-1 and J is TRBJ1-2; 8 bases are a match to TRBD1. Germline loops: CDR1 MGHRA, CDR2 YSYEKL. CDR3 length: 14 amino acids. V lost 4 bases, J lost 8 bases, and 9 bases stayed unmatched. The CDR3, as DNA: TGCGCCAGCAGCCCGGACAGGGTTTTAGAAGGCTACACCTTC. Translated, it gives CASSPDRVLEGYTF.

This rearrangement joins TRBV4-1 to TRBJ2-7, with no clear D. CDR3 length: 18 amino acids. Trimming pared 2 bases from V and 1 base from J, leaving 21 bases between. Germline V gene sequence: CDR1 MGHRA, CDR2 YSYEKL. CDR3 residues: CASSQKRWAETQSYEQYF. Written as DNA, the CDR3 is TGCGCCAGCAGCCAAAAAAGATGGGCTGAGACGCAGTCCTACGAGCAGTACTTC.

This rearrangement joins TRBV15 to TRBJ1-4; D might be TRBD1 (5 bases). V lost 3 bases and J lost 8, with 10 bases in between. Germline V gene sequence: CDR1 LNHNV, CDR2 YYDKDF (reference sequence). CDR3 length: 13 amino acids. In DNA form, the CDR3 reads TGTGCCACCAGCAGGACAGCGACCGAAAAACTGTTTTTT. Translated: CATSRTATEKLFF.

The count of this clone is one. The rearrangement uses TRBV27 and TRBJ1-2; D is unresolved. Germline-derived CDR1 and CDR2 are MNHEY and SMNVEV (reference sequence). Trimming cost V 4 bases and J 8 bases, with 17 bases left between them. This CDR3 has 14 residues. The CDR3 DNA sequence: TGTGCCAGCAGTTGGACCGCGTCGGAGGCGGGCTACACCTTC. This sequence encodes CASSWTASEAGYTF.

The gene calls are TRBV25-1 and TRBJ1-2; 7 bases are shared with TRBD1. V lost 4 bases, J lost 7 bases, and 6 bases stayed unmatched. The CDR3 has 13 amino acids. The germline V gene has CDR1 MGHDK and CDR2 SYGVNS. The CDR3 nucleotides read TGTGCCAGCAGTGGCTGGACAGGCGGTGGCTACACCTTC. Amino acids: CASSGWTGGGYTF.

CDR3 in amino acids: CASSLGQGTGNTIYF. As DNA, the CDR3 is TGTGCCAGCAGCCTAGGACAGGGGACTGGAAACACCATATATTTT. The J gene is TRBJ1-3, the V gene TRBV9; TRBD1 aligns across 9 bases. CDR3 length: 15 amino acids. Germline trimming cut 4 bases from V and 2 bases from J; bases unmatched to any gene: 4. Germline CDR1 reads SGDLS; CDR2 reads YYNGEE.

For the CDR3, the DNA is TGTGCCAGCAGCTTGTTCGACAGGGCCAATCAGCCCCAGCATTTT. Amino acid sequence: CASSLFDRANQPQHF. The chain carries TRBV5-6 and TRBJ1-5; 7 bases map to TRBD1. Germline lookup yields CDR1 SGHDT and CDR2 YYEEEE. The CDR3 covers 15 residues. Trimming cost V 1 base and J 3 bases; bases outside gene matches: 4.

This clone came up a few times. The J gene is TRBJ1-1, the V gene TRBV19; D unresolved. The CDR3 spans 12 residues. Deletions cut 6 bases from V and 5 bases from J, with 10 bases between. Germline V gene lookup returns CDR1 LNHDA and CDR2 SQIVND (reference sequence). As DNA, the CDR3 is TGTGCCAGTAGGGTTTCTCGGACTGAAGCTTTCTTT. Its protein is CASRVSRTEAFF.

The chain is built from TRBV19 and TRBJ1-5; D is uncertain. Trimming took off 0 bases at V and 1 base at J, with 10 bases between the two ends. The CDR3 contains 16 residues. Per the germline V gene, CDR1 is LNHDA and CDR2 is SQIVND (reference sequence). CDR3 sequence: CASSIDSVSSNQPQHF. DNA for the CDR3: TGTGCCAGTAGTATAGATTCAGTTTCCAGCAATCAGCCCCAGCATTTT.

The chain carries TRBV12-3 or TRBV12-4 and TRBJ1-2; D call uncertain. There are 12 residues in the CDR3. Trimming stripped 1 base from V and 4 bases from J, with 4 bases between. CDR3 amino acids: CASSLVSYGYTF. The CDR3 coding sequence is TGTGCCAGCAGTTTAGTCAGCTATGGCTACACCTTC.

The genes are TRBV5-1 and TRBJ2-2; D remains unclear. This CDR3 region has 12 residues. Germline lookup yields CDR1 SGHRS and CDR2 YFSETQ. V lost 4 bases, J lost 2 bases, and 3 bases lay in between. The CDR3 loop is CASSQNTGELFF. The CDR3 DNA follows: TGCGCCAGCAGCCAAAACACCGGGGAGCTGTTTTTT.

This chain links TRBV4-2 with TRBJ2-1, with a tentative D call TRBD1 (5 bases). V lost 8 bases and J lost 9, with 23 bases in between. The germline V gene encodes CDR1 LGHNA and CDR2 YNFKEQ. The CDR3 is made up of 15 amino acids. CDR3 DNA sequence: TGTGCCAGCCGGCTTAGTGATCTGGGGCACAGTGAGCAGTTCTTC. Translated, it gives CASRLSDLGHSEQFF.

This clone was detected only once. The V gene is TRBV20-1, the J gene TRBJ1-4; D may be TRBD1 (5 bases). The germline CDR1 and CDR2 sequences are DFQATT and SNEGSKA (reference sequence). There are 17 residues in the CDR3. V dropped 3 bases and J dropped 15 bases, with 32 bases sitting between them. CDR3 nucleotide sequence: TGCAGTGCTAGTATAAGGGGTTACTCAGCAACTAATGGTCGGGTGTTTTTT. Its translation is CSASIRGYSATNGRVFF.

This clone is a singleton in its sample. The chain employs TRBV4-1 and TRBJ2-5; no clear D gene. The V and J ends lost 4 bases and 1 base respectively, with 16 bases between them. Germline-derived CDR1 and CDR2 are MGHRA and YSYEKL. This CDR3 is built from 16 residues. CDR3 loop: CASSPIDSSRQETQYF. For the CDR3, the DNA is TGCGCCAGCAGCCCCATTGATAGCAGCCGCCAAGAGACCCAGTACTTC.